This T cell receptor (beta chain) was retrieved from a study of T cell repertoires in cytomegalovirus infection. Looking at the study overall: CMV infection plus the matching HLA type was flagged by public TCR beta signatures.

With regard to this clonotype: Its antigen is not identified.

Each CDR3 protein gets one entry after TCRdb re-called the reads with MiXCR. The sample lists more than 400,000 distinct CDR3 sequences, about 25% occurring once. The CDR3 runs to 15 residues. Germline V CDR1 and CDR2: MNHEY, SVGEGT. V was trimmed by 4 bases and J by 0 bases, leaving 11 bases between them. Findings of the study overall: HLA-C-restricted CMV-specific TCR beta clonotypes prevailed in the ex vivo response. Carriers of CMV and the relevant HLA type were discriminated by public TCR beta frequency.

The sample comprised PBMCs. The chain recombines TRBV6-2 or TRBV6-3 with TRBJ2-3; D not resolved. This receptor was obtained from a human donor in good health (CMV status not recorded). Some clones in this sample may be carry-over from other donors' samples. In nucleotides, the CDR3 is TGTGCCAGCAGTTCGTCCCCGACTAGCACAGATACGCAGTATTTT. This sequence encodes CASSSSPTSTDTQYF.